Sequencing of this TCR beta chain was carried out in a study of T cell changes during pregnancy in multiple sclerosis (dated by TCRdb to between 2018 and 2020). As for the study more broadly: Changes in the T cell repertoire over the course of pregnancy were examined in this study in women with multiple sclerosis.

Library generation was performed with the immunoSEQ multiplex PCR assay. Here the immuneACCESS table is served through TCRdb, limited to in-frame sequences with V and J called. Missing clones are a known gap in these copies; in checked studies unresolved V genes cover under half, and the rest lacks a known reason. The sample table records around 44,000 clones; about 90% of these occur just once. The ten largest clones add up to less than 12% of the sample. The CDR3, from cysteine to phenylalanine, totals 15 residues. Only the CDR3 DNA stays, 45 bases, in frame from base 1. CDR1 and CDR2, looked up from the germline V gene (reference sequence), are SEHNR and FQNEAQ. Trimming removed 0 bases from V and 6 bases from J, leaving 11 bases between the germline ends. In regard to this clone: The antigen it recognizes is unknown. Base qualities are not provided; no much larger clone lies one nucleotide away.

This sample comprised CD8+ T cells from peripheral blood mononuclear cells, obtained in the first trimester of pregnancy. The chain is assembled from TRBV7-9 and TRBJ2-2; the D gene is perhaps TRBD2, from 6 matching bases. The TCR sequence derives from a female donor with multiple sclerosis, enrolled in a pregnancy study. The nucleotide sequence reads as follows: TGTGCCAGCAGCTTAGCGGGAGGCGGGGCCGGGGAGCTGTTTTTT. Translated, this is CASSLAGGGAGELFF. The full variable domain, completed from the reference TRBV7-9 and TRBJ2-2 proteins outside the CDR3, reads DTGVSQNPRHKITKRGQNVTFRCDPISEHNRLYWYRQTLGQGPEFLTYFQNEAQLEKSRLLSDRFSAERPKGSFSTLEIQRTEQGDSAMYLCASSLAGGGAGELFFGEGSRLTVL.